These 5 T cell receptor beta chains were all obtained from the same sample, sequenced in a study of neurological immune-mediated disorders. TCRdb ran MiXCR on the 5' RACE reads and lists one entry per CDR3 protein. The profile covers about 76,000 distinct CDR3 sequences, with roughly 15% appearing a single time and 15% taken by the ten largest. The specimen was PBMCs. These receptors originate from a woman aged 40 to 49 in good health.

The rearrangement uses TRBV6-6 and TRBJ2-1; no reliable D call. Germline CDR1 and CDR2: MNHNY and SVGAGI (reference sequence). The CDR3 covers 14 residues. V was shortened by 5 bases and J by 6 bases, with 14 bases between the two germline ends. CDR3 amino acids: CASSSPRKGNEQFF. The CDR3 nucleotides are TGTGCCAGCAGTAGTCCCCGTAAGGGCAATGAGCAGTTCTTC.

This clonotype was observed at least ten times. The V call is TRBV7-2, the J call TRBJ1-1, with D hard to call. V lost 1 base to trimming and J lost 4 bases, with 10 bases between them. The CDR3 is made up of 14 amino acids. Per the germline V gene, CDR1 is SGHTA and CDR2 is FQGNSA. CDR3 DNA sequence: TGTGCCAGCAGCTTAGTGGTGGGGAGCACTGAAGCTTTCTTT. Translating it yields CASSLVVGSTEAFF.

In this sample, this clonotype turned up many times. V usage is TRBV5-5 and J usage is TRBJ1-5; the match to TRBD1 covers 8 bases. The J segment lost 4 bases and the V segment lost 4 bases, leaving 10 bases of the junction unmatched. Germline lookup yields CDR1 SGHKS and CDR2 YYEKEE (reference sequence). This CDR3 has 16 amino acids. The CDR3 loop is CASSPGSGGRNQPQHF. For the CDR3, the DNA is TGTGCCAGCAGCCCTGGCTCAGGGGGCAGAAATCAGCCCCAGCATTTT.

This clonotype was seen ten or more times. The rearrangement links TRBV7-9 to TRBJ2-2; D unresolved. Germline-derived CDR1 and CDR2 are SEHNR and FQNEAQ (reference sequence). Trimming stripped 1 base from V and 6 bases from J, with 9 bases between. The CDR3 has 14 amino acids. CDR3 in amino acids: CASSLERVAGELFF. The CDR3 DNA follows: TGTGCCAGCAGCTTAGAAAGGGTCGCCGGGGAGCTGTTTTTT.

This clonotype was seen ten or more times. The chain employs TRBV7-2 and TRBJ2-2, with 8 bases that match TRBD1. CDR1 is SGHTA and CDR2 is FQGNSA in the germline V gene. V gave up 3 bases and J gave up 6 bases; unmatched junction bases: 6. The CDR3 spans 15 residues. The CDR3 loop is CASSFWTGNAGELFF. DNA for the CDR3: TGTGCCAGCAGCTTCTGGACAGGGAATGCCGGGGAGCTGTTTTTT.